These 23 T cell receptor beta chains came from one sample sequenced in a study of T cell clonotyping in hematopoietic cell transplantation. Using immunoSEQ multiplex PCR, the repertoire was profiled, and TCRdb retains in-frame clones only, with some absent. In the table there are roughly 5,000 clones, under 95% of which are singletons. The sequenced sample was peripheral blood mononuclear cells, obtained 100 days after allogeneic stem cell transplant. The receptors were sampled from a female patient aged 50-59 years who had an allogeneic stem cell transplant from a related donor, so the T cells may come from the graft donor. Some clones in this sample may be carry-over from other donors' samples.

The chain links TRBV6-5 to TRBJ1-2, with D tentatively TRBD1 (6 bases). Per the germline V gene, CDR1 is MNHEY and CDR2 is SVGAGI. The CDR3 totals 12 residues. The V end lost 10 bases, the J end lost 4 bases, and 13 bases lay between the germline ends. The CDR3 DNA is TGTGCCACATACGGACAGATCTATGGCTACACCTTC. Translation: CATYGQIYGYTF.

The J gene is TRBJ2-3, the V gene TRBV2, with TRBD2 as a possible D gene (7 bases). The CDR3 has 14 amino acids. V was trimmed by 8 bases and J by 1 base, leaving 13 bases between them. In germline, CDR1 is SNHLY, CDR2 FYNNEI. The CDR3: CASAGGAGTDTQYF. CDR3 sequence (DNA): TGTGCCAGCGCTGGGGGGGCCGGCACAGATACGCAGTATTTT.

The chain carries TRBV7-2 and TRBJ1-3; D uncertain. Deletions cut 4 bases from V and 4 bases from J, with 14 bases between. Germline V gene sequence: CDR1 SGHTA, CDR2 FQGNSA. The CDR3 contains 15 residues. The chain's CDR3 is CASSSLGLGGNTIYF. The CDR3, as DNA: TGTGCCAGCAGCTCCCTCGGGCTGGGGGGAAACACCATATATTTT.

This clone was seen a handful of times. CDR3 region: CASSEGGVAETQYF. DNA for the CDR3: TGTGCCAGCAGCGAAGGGGGGGTTGCAGAGACCCAGTACTTC. This rearrangement joins TRBV28 to TRBJ2-5; weak D call: TRBD2 (7 bases). Germline CDR1 reads MDHEN; CDR2 reads SYDVKM. The CDR3 loop spans 14 amino acids. Trimming took off 6 bases at V and 4 bases at J, with 15 bases between the two ends.

The V gene is TRBV5-1, the J gene TRBJ1-3, with a possible D match to TRBD1 (5 bases). Germline values: CDR1 SGHRS, CDR2 YFSETQ. Deletions cut 0 bases from V and 6 bases from J, with 10 bases between. This CDR3 region has 14 residues. CDR3 in amino acids: CASSLDGTENTIYF. The CDR3 coding sequence is TGCGCCAGCAGCTTGGACGGGACGGAAAACACCATATATTTT. The full variable domain, in which reference TRBV5-1 and TRBJ1-3 provide the parts outside the CDR3, is KAGVTQTPRYLIKTRGQQVTLSCSPISGHRSVSWYQQTPGQGLQFLFEYFSETQRNKGNFPGRFSGRQFSNSRSEMNVSTLELGDSALYLCASSLDGTENTIYFGEGSWLTVV.

This rearrangement joins TRBV5-6 to TRBJ1-2; D call uncertain. Germline V gives CDR1 SGHDT, CDR2 YYEEEE. V dropped 3 bases and J dropped 3 bases, with 15 bases sitting between them. The CDR3 is made up of 15 amino acids. The CDR3 region has the DNA TGTGCCAGCAGCTGGGGTTTTTGGGGAGACTATGGCTACACCTTC. Its protein product is CASSWGFWGDYGYTF.

With respect to this clone: The same CDR3 arises from other DNA sequences in this sample as well. The rearrangement uses TRBV29-1 and TRBJ2-7; D possibly corresponds to TRBD2 (7 bases). The CDR3 contains 14 residues. Looked up from germline, CDR1 is SQVTM and CDR2 is ANQGSEA. V dropped 4 bases and J dropped 5 bases, with 18 bases sitting between them. This CDR3 reads CSVGGARDYNEQYF. CDR3 coding DNA: TGCAGCGTTGGGGGGGCCAGGGACTATAACGAGCAGTACTTC.

The chain has TRBV28 and TRBJ2-7; 9 bases align to TRBD1. The CDR3 extends over 14 amino acids. The junction had 15 bases not matched to a gene; V was cut back by 6 bases and J by 12 bases. From germline, CDR1 is MDHEN and CDR2 SYDVKM. DNA of the CDR3: TGTGCCAGCAGCAAAGGGGGGACAGGGTTATGGGCGTACTTC. It yields the protein CASSKGGTGLWAYF.

This chain links TRBV18 with TRBJ1-1, with D tentatively TRBD1 (6 bases). This CDR3 region has 13 residues. CDR1 and CDR2 (germline): KGHSH, LQKENI. V shed 6 bases and J shed 7 bases, with 15 bases lying between them. The CDR3 reads CASSGARSNEAFF. The CDR3 DNA sequence: TGTGCCAGCTCGGGGGCGAGGAGTAATGAAGCTTTCTTT.

This sequence joins TRBV25-1 and TRBJ2-7; no clear D. The V and J ends lost 5 bases and 0 bases respectively, with 11 bases between them. CDR3 length: 14 residues. The V gene's germline CDR1 is MGHDK and CDR2 SYGVNS. The CDR3 sequence: CASSFRTSSYEQYF. The CDR3 DNA is TGTGCCAGCAGTTTCCGCACGTCCTCCTACGAGCAGTACTTC.

This rearrangement joins TRBV30 to TRBJ1-1; no reliable D call. Germline CDR1 is GTSNPN and CDR2 is SVGIG (reference sequence). The V end lost 8 bases, the J end lost 1 base, and 14 bases lay between the germline ends. The CDR3 runs to 13 residues. CDR3 DNA: TGTGCCCGAACCTACGACGGGAACACTGAAGCTTTCTTT. It specifies CARTYDGNTEAFF.

This clone occurred a few times. This rearrangement joins TRBV19 to TRBJ2-3, with 8 bases matching TRBD2. The CDR3 length is 15 residues. Germline V gives CDR1 LNHDA, CDR2 SQIVND (reference sequence). V dropped 5 bases and J dropped 0; count of bases not matched to a gene: 4. The CDR3: CASSDRGGSTDTQYF. The DNA for the CDR3 is TGTGCCAGTAGTGACCGGGGGGGCAGCACAGATACGCAGTATTTT.

The table lists this clone with a count of one. In nucleotides, the CDR3 is TGCGCCAGCAGCCAAGAATCCGGATATGGCTACACCTTC. Amino acids: CASSQESGYGYTF. V is TRBV4-3 and J is TRBJ1-2; no clear D gene. The CDR3 length is 13 residues. Germline CDR1 and CDR2: LGHNA and YSLEER. The V end lost 0 bases, the J end lost 5 bases, and 7 bases lay between the germline ends.

This chain joins TRBV2 and TRBJ1-6; D not resolved. Germline CDR1 is SNHLY and CDR2 is FYNNEI. Trimming took off 4 bases at V and 7 bases at J, with 14 bases between the two ends. The CDR3 loop spans 15 amino acids. As DNA, the CDR3 is TGTGCCAGCAGTGGCCTGGCCGGGCGGAATTCACCCCTCCACTTT. Encoded protein: CASSGLAGRNSPLHF.

This chain links TRBV30 with TRBJ2-6, with D uncertain. Germline values: CDR1 GTSNPN, CDR2 SVGIG (reference sequence). The V end was cut by 8 bases, the J end by 0 bases, with 11 bases between. This CDR3 contains 14 residues. The CDR3 DNA follows: TGTGCCGGCATACGTTACTCTGGGGCCAACGTCCTGACTTTC. Protein: CAGIRYSGANVLTF.

The chain recombines TRBV30 with TRBJ2-5; D remains ambiguous. Germline-derived CDR1 and CDR2 are GTSNPN and SVGIG (reference sequence). The CDR3 runs 9 residues. V was trimmed by 2 bases and J by 10 bases, leaving 5 bases between them. The CDR3 DNA sequence: TGTGCCTGGAGTCGGAGCCAGTACTTC. As protein: CAWSRSQYF.

This clone is a singleton in its sample. V is TRBV5-1 and J is TRBJ2-1; TRBD2 aligns across 9 bases. This CDR3 region has 17 residues. Germline V gene lookup returns CDR1 SGHRS and CDR2 YFSETQ. V was pared by 4 bases and J by 3 bases, with 11 bases of the junction left unmatched. CDR3 sequence: CASSPGGASGNYNEQFF. As DNA, the CDR3 is TGCGCCAGCAGCCCCGGCGGGGCTAGCGGGAACTACAATGAGCAGTTCTTC.

The chain couples TRBV5-4 to TRBJ1-6, with D perhaps TRBD1 (5 bases). V gave up 4 bases and J gave up 6 bases, with 11 bases separating them. This CDR3 comprises 14 residues. The germline CDR1 and CDR2 sequences are SGHNT and YYREEE (reference sequence). This CDR3 reads CASSVGGFNSPLHF. CDR3 in DNA: TGTGCCAGCAGCGTGGGGGGGTTTAATTCACCCCTCCACTTT.

V and J are TRBV28 and TRBJ1-5, with D possibly being TRBD1 (5 bases). The length of the CDR3 is 17 residues. Trimming pared 3 bases from V and 7 bases from J, leaving 22 bases between. Germline V gives CDR1 MDHEN, CDR2 SYDVKM. This chain's CDR3 is CASSLERVGDPWQPQHF. The DNA of the CDR3 is TGTGCCAGCAGTTTGGAGAGGGTGGGGGACCCCTGGCAGCCCCAGCATTTT.

This clone was seen a few times. The chain combines TRBV5-4 with TRBJ2-2, with TRBD2 identical over 15 bases. This CDR3 contains 19 residues. In germline, CDR1 is SGHNT, CDR2 YYREEE (reference sequence). Trimming took 3 bases from V and 1 from J; bases not matched to a gene: 7. In DNA form, the CDR3 reads TGTGCCAGCAGCTCACCGGGACTAGCGGGGGGCATGAACACCGGGGAGCTGTTTTTT. Translated: CASSSPGLAGGMNTGELFF. Combining the CDR3 with reference TRBV5-4 and TRBJ2-2 gives the whole variable domain ETGVTQSPTHLIKTRGQQVTLRCSSQSGHNTVSWYQQALGQGPQFIFQYYREEENGRGNFPPRFSGLQFPNYSSELNVNALELDDSALYLCASSSPGLAGGMNTGELFFGEGSRLTVL.

This chain joins TRBV4-3 and TRBJ1-5; D possibly corresponds to TRBD1 (6 bases). V lost 2 bases to trimming and J lost 4 bases, with 6 bases between them. Looked up from germline, CDR1 is LGHNA and CDR2 is YSLEER. The CDR3 runs 13 residues. The DNA for the CDR3 is TGCGCCAGCAGCCAACAGGGGAATCAGCCCCAGCATTTT. It translates to CASSQQGNQPQHF.

This clone was seen a single time. CDR3: CASSPSRGNQPQHF. The CDR3 DNA follows: TGTGCCAGCAGCCCGTCGAGGGGCAATCAGCCCCAGCATTTT. The J gene is TRBJ1-5, the V gene TRBV7-6; D remains ambiguous. The length of the CDR3 is 14 residues. V lost 5 bases and J 2 bases, leaving 10 bases between the germline ends. CDR1 SGHVS and CDR2 FNYEAQ come from the germline V gene. Complete variable domain (other parts from reference TRBV7-6 and TRBJ1-5): GAGVSQSPRYKVTKRGQDVALRCDPISGHVSLYWYRQALGQGPEFLTYFNYEAQQDKSGLPNDRFSAERPEGSISTLTIQRTEQRDSAMYRCASSPSRGNQPQHFGDGTRLSIL.

The V call is TRBV19, the J call TRBJ1-5; D ambiguous. This CDR3 spans 14 amino acids. V was cut by 3 bases and J by 0 bases, with 6 bases left in between. Germline assignment: CDR1 LNHDA and CDR2 SQIVND (reference sequence). The CDR3 DNA reads TGTGCCAGTAGTATGAGGGATAGCAATCAGCCCCAGCATTTT. Protein sequence: CASSMRDSNQPQHF. Supplemented by reference TRBV19 and TRBJ1-5, the full variable domain reads DGGITQSPKYLFRKEGQNVTLSCEQNLNHDAMYWYRQDPGQGLRLIYYSQIVNDFQKGDIAEGYSVSREKKESFPLTVTSAQKNPTAFYLCASSMRDSNQPQHFGDGTRLSIL.